The rows below give T cell receptor beta chains drawn from one sample of a study of cytomegalovirus exposure and HLA in healthy donors. Method: immunoSEQ multiplex PCR; TCRdb's copy keeps in-frame clones and lacks some. This sample carries 65,000 to 85,000 clones, 90% to 95% of them seen once, and the ten largest clones take approximately 0.69%. Material for sequencing was PBMCs. The origin of the receptors is a woman under 30 in good health and CMV-seronegative. CDR3s include the opening cysteine and the closing phenylalanine or tryptophan. Fields, in order: D gene, V gene, clone size, J gene, CDR3 length, CDR3 DNA, CDR3 protein. The D gene is left open where the match is weak. The size of a clone is reported for some rows only, either as once, few or many, or as a class for expanded clones.

>TRBD1|TRBV6-6|-|TRBJ2-2|14
TGTGCCAGCAGCTCTCAGGGGGTCACCGGGGAGCTGTTTTTT
CASSSQGVTGELFF
>-|TRBV5-5|-|TRBJ2-3|15
TGTGCCAGCAGCTCAACTTGGGACTCTTCCCGGCCGCAGTATTTT
CASSSTWDSSRPQYF
>-|TRBV9|once|TRBJ2-1|15
TGTGCCAGCAGCGTCCAGGGGGGTTTCTACAATGAGCAGTTCTTC
CASSVQGGFYNEQFF
>-|TRBV18|-|TRBJ1-3|15
TGTGCCAGCTCACCCCGGCCAGGGTCGGCGGACACCATATATTTT
CASSPRPGSADTIYF
>-|TRBV6-5|once|TRBJ2-7|16
TGTGCCAGCAGTTACTCCGGTGGGGGGGCCATCGGGGAGCAGTACTTC
CASSYSGGGAIGEQYF
>-|TRBV5-8|-|TRBJ2-6|18
TGTGCCAGCAGCTTGGATTCAGGGTACCCCTCTGGGGCCAACGTCCTGACTTTC
CASSLDSGYPSGANVLTF
>TRBD2|TRBV18|once|TRBJ2-1|18
TGTGCCAGCTCAAGGGGTCGGCCAAGGACTAGCGGGTACAATGAGCAGTTCTTC
CASSRGRPRTSGYNEQFF
>-|TRBV6-1|-|TRBJ1-2|14
TGTGCCAGCAGAACGGAACAGGTTATTGGTGGCTACACCTTC
CASRTEQVIGGYTF
>-|TRBV5-1|-|TRBJ2-7|12
TGCGCCAGCAGCTTGGGGGCAGCGGCGCAGTACTTC
CASSLGAAAQYF
>-|TRBV2|-|TRBJ2-3|14
TGTGCCAGCAGTCTACTACCGTCAAGAGATACGCAGTATTTT
CASSLLPSRDTQYF
>TRBD2|TRBV7-9|-|TRBJ2-1|16
TGTGCCAGCAGCCCGCGGACTAGCGGGGGATACAATGAGCAGTTCTTC
CASSPRTSGGYNEQFF
>-|TRBV28|-|TRBJ1-5|15
TGTGCCAGCAGAGAACAGGGTGCACTGAATCAGCCCCAGCATTTT
CASREQGALNQPQHF
>-|TRBV19|-|TRBJ2-3|15
TGTGCCAGTAGTATAGCAGGGGTTCTCACAGATACGCAGTATTTT
CASSIAGVLTDTQYF
>-|TRBV28|-|TRBJ2-3|18
TGTGCCAGACCTCCCCGACCAAACGCCAGGGGTAGCACAGATACGCAGTATTTT
CARPPRPNARGSTDTQYF
>-|TRBV6-5|-|TRBJ2-3|13
TGTGCCAGCAGTACCGAGGTCACAGATACGCAGTATTTT
CASSTEVTDTQYF
>-|TRBV14|-|TRBJ2-1|16
TGTGCCAGCAGCCTAGACTTCGCGGGCTCCTACAATGAGCAGTTCTTC
CASSLDFAGSYNEQFF
>-|TRBV7-9|-|TRBJ1-1|14
TGTGCCAGCAACACACAGGAAGACGACACTGAAGCTTTCTTT
CASNTQEDDTEAFF
>-|TRBV7-8|few|TRBJ2-3|14
TGTGCCAGCAGCTATCTGAGGGGCACAGATACGCAGTATTTT
CASSYLRGTDTQYF
>-|TRBV5-8|-|TRBJ2-6|17
TGTGCCAGCAGCCCCGGACGGTTTGGAGGTGGGGCCAACGTCCTGACTTTC
CASSPGRFGGGANVLTF
>-|TRBV6-5|-|TRBJ1-5|14
TGTGCCAGCAGTCATGACAAGAGCAATCAGCCCCAGCATTTT
CASSHDKSNQPQHF
>-|TRBV4-1|-|TRBJ1-1|14
TGCGCCAGCAGCCAGTCCCGGGGTTACACTGAAGCTTTCTTT
CASSQSRGYTEAFF
>TRBD2|TRBV11-2|-|TRBJ2-1|16
TGTGCCAGCAGGGAACTGGGCGGGAGGGGCTACAATGAGCAGTTCTTC
CASRELGGRGYNEQFF
>TRBD1|TRBV5-6|-|TRBJ2-7|15
TGTGCCAGCAGCTTCCTTCAGGGGGTCCCCTACGAGCAGTACTTC
CASSFLQGVPYEQYF
>-|TRBV4-3|-|TRBJ1-2|13
TGCGCCAGCAGCCAAGTAGGAGGAAATGGCTACACCTTC
CASSQVGGNGYTF
>TRBD2|TRBV27|-|TRBJ2-1|15
TGTGCCAGCCGACGAGCGGGAGGTTCCTACAATGAGCAGTTCTTC
CASRRAGGSYNEQFF
>TRBD2|TRBV5-4|once|TRBJ2-5|16
TGTGCCAGCAGCGCATCCACGGCGGGGGGTTCGGAGACCCAGTACTTC
CASSASTAGGSETQYF
>TRBD1|TRBV15|once|TRBJ2-7|15
TGTGCCACCAGCATACTGGGACAGCGATCCTACGAGCAGTACTTC
CATSILGQRSYEQYF
>-|TRBV7-8|-|TRBJ2-5|12
TGTGCCAGCAGCTTAGGGCCGGAGACCCAGTACTTC
CASSLGPETQYF
>TRBD1|TRBV7-8|-|TRBJ2-5|15
TGTGCCAGCAGCCACCGGACAGGGGGGTGGGAGACCCAGTACTTC
CASSHRTGGWETQYF
>TRBD1|TRBV7-8|-|TRBJ2-1|13
TGTGCCAGCAGCTTAAGCAGGGGGAATGAGCAGTTCTTC
CASSLSRGNEQFF
>TRBD1|TRBV12-5|once|TRBJ1-6|18
TGTGCTAGTGGTTTGGCCACCGGGACAGTACTCTATAATTCACCCCTCCACTTT
CASGLATGTVLYNSPLHF
>TRBD2|TRBV2|-|TRBJ2-3|15
TGTGCCAGCAGTGGGGGACTAGGTGGGGCAGATACGCAGTATTTT
CASSGGLGGADTQYF
>TRBD1|TRBV19|-|TRBJ2-3|17
TGTGCCAGTAGTTCGGGACAGGGGATCTTCTCCACAGATACGCAGTATTTT
CASSSGQGIFSTDTQYF
>TRBD2|TRBV15|-|TRBJ2-7|15
TGTGCCACCAGCAGAGATAGACTAGCGGGAGGCGAGCAGTACTTC
CATSRDRLAGGEQYF
>-|TRBV18|-|TRBJ1-1|13
TGTGCCAGCTCACCGGCCCTGAACACTGAAGCTTTCTTT
CASSPALNTEAFF
>TRBD1|TRBV18|-|TRBJ1-5|14
TGTGCCAGCTCACCGACAGGGGGTAATCAGCCCCAGCATTTT
CASSPTGGNQPQHF
>TRBD1|TRBV7-6|-|TRBJ2-1|16
TGTGCCAGCAGCCTTCAGGACAGGAACTCCTACAATGAGCAGTTCTTC
CASSLQDRNSYNEQFF
>TRBD2|TRBV7-8|-|TRBJ2-1|13
TGTGCCAGCAGACTAGCGGGGGACAATGAGCAGTTCTTC
CASRLAGDNEQFF
>-|TRBV7-2|-|TRBJ2-5|16
TGTGCCAGCAGCTTAGCCGCCGGGAGCGGTCAAGAGACCCAGTACTTC
CASSLAAGSGQETQYF
>TRBD1|TRBV6-5|-|TRBJ2-2|14
TGTGCCAGCAGTCAAACAGGGGGTACCGGGGAGCTGTTTTTT
CASSQTGGTGELFF
>TRBD2|TRBV7-2|-|TRBJ2-7|15
TGTGCCAGCAGCTTAGGTAGCGGGGCCCCCTACGAGCAGTACTTC
CASSLGSGAPYEQYF
>-|TRBV7-8|-|TRBJ1-5|13
TGTGCCAGCAGCCTGTGGGCTAATCAGCCCCAGCATTTT
CASSLWANQPQHF
>-|TRBV7-2|-|TRBJ2-3|16
TGTGCCAGCAGCGCGAATACGGACAGCTTAACAGATACGCAGTATTTT
CASSANTDSLTDTQYF
>-|TRBV19|-|TRBJ2-3|15
TGTGCCAGTAGTCCAGCTAGGTACAGCACAGATACGCAGTATTTT
CASSPARYSTDTQYF
>TRBD1|TRBV19|-|TRBJ2-3|15
TGTGCCAGTAGTAGGGCAGGGGGCGAGGCAGATACGCAGTATTTT
CASSRAGGEADTQYF
>TRBD1|TRBV5-1|-|TRBJ1-6|15
TGCGCCAGCAGCTTATCGGGACAGGGGCTTTCACCCCTCCACTTT
CASSLSGQGLSPLHF
>-|TRBV6-1|few|TRBJ1-5|16
TGTGCCAGCAGTGAACCGGGACTTCCCGACCAGCGGCCCCAGCATTTT
CASSEPGLPDQRPQHF
>TRBD1|TRBV5-1|-|TRBJ2-2|13
TGCGCCAGCAGCTGGACAGGGATCGGGGAGCTGTTTTTT
CASSWTGIGELFF
>-|TRBV28|-|TRBJ2-5|13
TGTGCCAGCGAAGGAGGGGGCGAAGAGACCCAGTACTTC
CASEGGGEETQYF
>-|TRBV5-1|once|TRBJ2-3|14
TGCGCCAGCAGCTTGGACAGGGTCACAGATACGCAGTATTTT
CASSLDRVTDTQYF
>TRBD2|TRBV29-1|once|TRBJ2-2|13
TGCAGCGTTCGGACTAGCGGCACCGGGGAGCTGTTTTTT
CSVRTSGTGELFF
>-|TRBV27|-|TRBJ1-2|13
TGTGCCAGCAGTTTAGAGGGTTTCTATGGCTACACCTTC
CASSLEGFYGYTF
>TRBD1|TRBV5-4|once|TRBJ2-3|16
TGTGCCAGCAGCTTCCCGCGGCAGGGGGCTACAGATACGCAGTATTTT
CASSFPRQGATDTQYF
>-|TRBV7-6|-|TRBJ2-2|17
TGTGCCAGCAGCCATTGGAGGGATAGGGCGAGTACCGGGGAGCTGTTTTTT
CASSHWRDRASTGELFF